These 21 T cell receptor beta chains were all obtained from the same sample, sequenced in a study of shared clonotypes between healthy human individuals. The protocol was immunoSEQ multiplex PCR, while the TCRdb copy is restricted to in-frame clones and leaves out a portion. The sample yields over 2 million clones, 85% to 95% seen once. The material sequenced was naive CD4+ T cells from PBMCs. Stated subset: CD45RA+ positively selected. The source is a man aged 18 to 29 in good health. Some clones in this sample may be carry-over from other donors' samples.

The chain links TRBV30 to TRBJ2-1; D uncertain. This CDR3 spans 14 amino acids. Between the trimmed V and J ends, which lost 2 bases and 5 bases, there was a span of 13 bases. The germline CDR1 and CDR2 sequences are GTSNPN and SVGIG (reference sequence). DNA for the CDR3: TGTGCCTGGAGTCGTATTTGGGGTCACAATGAGCAGTTCTTC. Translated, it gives CAWSRIWGHNEQFF.

As DNA, the CDR3 is TGTGCCATCAGTGAGTCCGGTAACTACGAGCAGTACTTC. Its translation is CAISESGNYEQYF. The J gene is TRBJ2-7, the V gene TRBV10-3; D is uncertain. This CDR3 has 13 amino acids. Trimming pared 0 bases from V and 3 bases from J, leaving 6 bases between. Germline V CDR1 and CDR2: ENHRY, SYGVKD.

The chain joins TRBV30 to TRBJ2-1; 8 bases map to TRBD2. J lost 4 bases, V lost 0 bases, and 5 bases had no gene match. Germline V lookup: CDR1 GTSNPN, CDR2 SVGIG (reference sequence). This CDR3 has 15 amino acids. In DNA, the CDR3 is TGTGCCTGGAGTGTACGGGGGACTAGATACAATGAGCAGTTCTTC. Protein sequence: CAWSVRGTRYNEQFF.

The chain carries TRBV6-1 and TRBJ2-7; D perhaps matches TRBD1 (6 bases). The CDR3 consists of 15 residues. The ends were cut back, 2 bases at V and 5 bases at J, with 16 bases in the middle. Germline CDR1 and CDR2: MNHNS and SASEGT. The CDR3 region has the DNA TGTGCCAGCAGTGAAAATGGCGTGAGGGGGAACGAGCAGTACTTC. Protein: CASSENGVRGNEQYF.

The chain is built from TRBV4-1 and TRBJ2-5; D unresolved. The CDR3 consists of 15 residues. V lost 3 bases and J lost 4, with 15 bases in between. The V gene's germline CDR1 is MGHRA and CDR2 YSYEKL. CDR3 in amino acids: CASSHLGREAETQYF. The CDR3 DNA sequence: TGCGCCAGCAGCCATTTGGGCCGAGAGGCAGAGACCCAGTACTTC.

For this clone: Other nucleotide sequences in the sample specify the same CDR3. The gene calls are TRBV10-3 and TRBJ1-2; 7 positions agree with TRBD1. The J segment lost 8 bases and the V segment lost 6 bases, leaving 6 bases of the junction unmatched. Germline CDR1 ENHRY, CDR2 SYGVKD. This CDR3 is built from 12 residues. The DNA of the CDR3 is TGTGCCATCAGCGAGACAGGGTACGGCTACACCTTC. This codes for CAISETGYGYTF.

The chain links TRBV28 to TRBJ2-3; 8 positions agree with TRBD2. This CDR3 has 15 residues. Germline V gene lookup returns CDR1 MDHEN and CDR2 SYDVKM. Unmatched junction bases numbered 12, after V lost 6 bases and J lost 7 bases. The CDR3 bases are TGTGCCAGCAGAACAAGCGGGAGACGCGGAAATACGCAGTATTTT. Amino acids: CASRTSGRRGNTQYF.

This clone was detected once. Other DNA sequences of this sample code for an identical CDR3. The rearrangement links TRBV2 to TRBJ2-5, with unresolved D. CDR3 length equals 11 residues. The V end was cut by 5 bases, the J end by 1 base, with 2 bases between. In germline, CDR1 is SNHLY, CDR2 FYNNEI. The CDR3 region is CASSTQETQYF. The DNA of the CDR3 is TGTGCCAGCAGTACCCAAGAGACCCAGTACTTC.

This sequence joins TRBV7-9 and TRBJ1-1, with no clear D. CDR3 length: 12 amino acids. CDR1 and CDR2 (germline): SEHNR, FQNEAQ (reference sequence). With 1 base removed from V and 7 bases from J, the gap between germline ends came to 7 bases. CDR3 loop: CASSLVMIEAFF. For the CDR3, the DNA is TGTGCCAGCAGCTTAGTAATGATTGAAGCTTTCTTT. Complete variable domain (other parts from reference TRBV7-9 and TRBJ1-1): DTGVSQNPRHKITKRGQNVTFRCDPISEHNRLYWYRQTLGQGPEFLTYFQNEAQLEKSRLLSDRFSAERPKGSFSTLEIQRTEQGDSAMYLCASSLVMIEAFFGQGTRLTVV.

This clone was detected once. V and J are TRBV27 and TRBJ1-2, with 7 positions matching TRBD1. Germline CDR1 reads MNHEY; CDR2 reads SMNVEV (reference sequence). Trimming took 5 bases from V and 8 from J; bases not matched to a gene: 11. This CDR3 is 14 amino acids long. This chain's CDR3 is CASSPQGGGGGYTF. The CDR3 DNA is TGTGCCAGCAGTCCCCAGGGGGGCGGGGGAGGCTACACCTTC.

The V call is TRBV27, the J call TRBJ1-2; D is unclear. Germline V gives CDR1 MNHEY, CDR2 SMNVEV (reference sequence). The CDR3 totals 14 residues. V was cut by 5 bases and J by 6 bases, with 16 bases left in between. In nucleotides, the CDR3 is TGTGCCAGCAGTCCAAGGATATGGGCTAATGGCTACACCTTC. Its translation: CASSPRIWANGYTF.

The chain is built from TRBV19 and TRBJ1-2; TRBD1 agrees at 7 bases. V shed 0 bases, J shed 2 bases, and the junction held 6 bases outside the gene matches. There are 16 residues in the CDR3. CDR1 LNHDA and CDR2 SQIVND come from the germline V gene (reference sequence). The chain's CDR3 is CASSIETGTVNYGYTF. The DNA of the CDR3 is TGTGCCAGTAGTATAGAGACCGGGACAGTAAACTATGGCTACACCTTC. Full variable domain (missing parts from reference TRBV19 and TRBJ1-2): DGGITQSPKYLFRKEGQNVTLSCEQNLNHDAMYWYRQDPGQGLRLIYYSQIVNDFQKGDIAEGYSVSREKKESFPLTVTSAQKNPTAFYLCASSIETGTVNYGYTFGSGTRLTVV.

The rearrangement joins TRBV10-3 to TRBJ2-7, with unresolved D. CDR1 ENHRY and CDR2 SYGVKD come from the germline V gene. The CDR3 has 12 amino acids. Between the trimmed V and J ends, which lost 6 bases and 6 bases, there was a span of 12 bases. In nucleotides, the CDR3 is TGTGCCATCAGCCTTCCCAATGGCGAGCAGTACTTC. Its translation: CAISLPNGEQYF.

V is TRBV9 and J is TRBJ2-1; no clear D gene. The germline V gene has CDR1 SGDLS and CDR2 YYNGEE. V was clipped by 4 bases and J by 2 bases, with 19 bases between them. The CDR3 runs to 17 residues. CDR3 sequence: CASSPWTSPRTYNEQFF. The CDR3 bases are TGTGCCAGCAGCCCCTGGACCTCCCCTCGGACCTACAATGAGCAGTTCTTC.

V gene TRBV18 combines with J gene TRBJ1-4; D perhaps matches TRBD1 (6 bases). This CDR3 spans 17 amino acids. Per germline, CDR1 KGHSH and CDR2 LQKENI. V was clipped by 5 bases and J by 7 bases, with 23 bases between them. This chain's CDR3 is CASSATGISILGEKLFF. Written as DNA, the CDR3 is TGTGCCAGCTCAGCTACAGGGATATCAATCCTCGGTGAAAAACTGTTTTTT.

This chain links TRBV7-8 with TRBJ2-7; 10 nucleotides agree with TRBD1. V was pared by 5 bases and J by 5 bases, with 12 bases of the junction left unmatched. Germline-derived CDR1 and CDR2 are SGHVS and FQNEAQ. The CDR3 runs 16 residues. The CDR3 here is CASSLFPGTGDHEQYF. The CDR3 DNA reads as TGTGCCAGCAGCCTTTTTCCCGGGACAGGGGACCACGAGCAGTACTTC.

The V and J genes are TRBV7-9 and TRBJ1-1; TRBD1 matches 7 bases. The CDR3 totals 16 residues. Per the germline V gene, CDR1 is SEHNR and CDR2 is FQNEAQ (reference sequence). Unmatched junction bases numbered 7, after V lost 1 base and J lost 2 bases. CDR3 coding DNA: TGTGCCAGCAGCTTAGGGGACAGACAGATCAACACTGAAGCTTTCTTT. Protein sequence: CASSLGDRQINTEAFF.

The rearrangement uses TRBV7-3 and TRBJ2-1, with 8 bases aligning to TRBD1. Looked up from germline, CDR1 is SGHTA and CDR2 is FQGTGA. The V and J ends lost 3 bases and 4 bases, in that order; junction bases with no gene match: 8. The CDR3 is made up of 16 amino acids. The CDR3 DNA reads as TGTGCCAGCAGCTTGAATGGACAGGGAGGTTACAATGAGCAGTTCTTC. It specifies CASSLNGQGGYNEQFF.

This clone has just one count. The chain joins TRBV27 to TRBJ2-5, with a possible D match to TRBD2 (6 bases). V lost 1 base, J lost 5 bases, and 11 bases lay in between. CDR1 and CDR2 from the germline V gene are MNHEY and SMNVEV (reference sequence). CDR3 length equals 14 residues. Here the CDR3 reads CASSLFAGLETQYF. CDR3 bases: TGTGCCAGCAGTTTATTCGCGGGGTTGGAGACCCAGTACTTC.

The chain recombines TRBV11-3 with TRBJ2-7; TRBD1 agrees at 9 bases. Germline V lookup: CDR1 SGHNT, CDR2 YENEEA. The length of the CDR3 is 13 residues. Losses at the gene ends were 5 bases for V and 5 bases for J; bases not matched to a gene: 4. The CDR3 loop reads CASSPGTGHEQYF. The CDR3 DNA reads TGTGCCAGCAGCCCGGGGACAGGGCACGAGCAGTACTTC.

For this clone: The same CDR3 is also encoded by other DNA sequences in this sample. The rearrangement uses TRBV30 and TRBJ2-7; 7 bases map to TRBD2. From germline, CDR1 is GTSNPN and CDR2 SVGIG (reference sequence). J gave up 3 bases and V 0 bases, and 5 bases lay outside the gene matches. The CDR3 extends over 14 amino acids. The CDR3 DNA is TGTGCCTGGAGTGTAGGTGGCGGGAGCTACGAGCAGTACTTC. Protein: CAWSVGGGSYEQYF.